These T cell receptor beta chains were read from a single sample in a study of blood T cell repertoires in COVID-19. Clones were sequenced by immunoSEQ multiplex PCR, and TCRdb holds only the in-frame ones, with some missing. The table includes 250,000 or so clones, 88% detected once. Sequenced sample: peripheral blood. The receptors come from a woman aged 25 to 45 with acute or convalescent COVID-19. Both conserved end residues are part of each CDR3. D genes are given only for firm matches. Rows give clone size only sometimes, using once, few, many, or a class for an expanded clone.

J gene: TRBJ2-1; D gene: TRBD2; V gene: TRBV15; clone size: NA; CDR3 protein: CATSRRGLAGYNEQFF; CDR3 DNA: TGTGCCACCAGCAGACGCGGACTAGCGGGATACAATGAGCAGTTCTTC
J gene: TRBJ2-1; D gene: TRBD1; V gene: TRBV3-1/TRBV3-2; clone size: NA; CDR3 protein: CASRPGTGSLYNEQFF; CDR3 DNA: TGTGCCAGCAGGCCCGGGACAGGGAGTCTCTACAATGAGCAGTTCTTC
J gene: TRBJ2-4; D gene: NA; V gene: TRBV19; clone size: NA; CDR3 protein: CASSTSTGNIQYF; CDR3 DNA: TGTGCCAGTAGTACCTCGACAGGAAACATTCAGTACTTC
J gene: TRBJ1-4; D gene: NA; V gene: TRBV19; clone size: NA; CDR3 protein: CASSPTTNEKLFF; CDR3 DNA: TGTGCCAGTAGTCCCACAACTAATGAAAAACTGTTTTTT
J gene: TRBJ2-7; D gene: TRBD2; V gene: TRBV9; clone size: NA; CDR3 protein: CASSVGTSGYEQYF; CDR3 DNA: TGTGCCAGCAGCGTAGGGACTAGCGGCTACGAGCAGTACTTC
J gene: TRBJ2-3; D gene: TRBD2; V gene: TRBV7-3; clone size: NA; CDR3 protein: CASSFLAGDTDTQYF; CDR3 DNA: TGTGCCAGCAGCTTTCTAGCGGGAGACACAGATACGCAGTATTTT
J gene: TRBJ2-5; D gene: NA; V gene: TRBV7-2; clone size: NA; CDR3 protein: CASSLGARQETQYF; CDR3 DNA: TGTGCCAGCAGCTTAGGGGCCCGCCAAGAGACCCAGTACTTC
J gene: TRBJ2-2; D gene: NA; V gene: TRBV5-8; clone size: once; CDR3 protein: CASSPFRIGELFF; CDR3 DNA: TGTGCCAGCAGCCCCTTCAGGATCGGGGAGCTGTTTTTT
J gene: TRBJ1-3; D gene: NA; V gene: TRBV7-8; clone size: NA; CDR3 protein: CASTTGGTGNTIYF; CDR3 DNA: TGTGCCAGCACCACGGGGGGGACTGGAAACACCATATATTTT
J gene: TRBJ2-3; D gene: TRBD1; V gene: TRBV7-6; clone size: NA; CDR3 protein: CASSFGQGAGTDTQYF; CDR3 DNA: TGTGCCAGCAGCTTCGGGCAGGGGGCGGGCACAGATACGCAGTATTTT
J gene: TRBJ1-2; D gene: NA; V gene: TRBV5-1; clone size: NA; CDR3 protein: CASSYNAADSGYTF; CDR3 DNA: TGCGCCAGCAGCTACAATGCAGCCGACAGTGGCTACACCTTC
J gene: TRBJ2-2; D gene: TRBD1; V gene: TRBV7-3; clone size: NA; CDR3 protein: CASSLPGQGYMWLANTGELFF; CDR3 DNA: TGTGCCAGCAGCTTACCCGGACAGGGTTATATGTGGCTCGCGAACACCGGGGAGCTGTTTTTT
J gene: TRBJ2-1; D gene: TRBD2; V gene: TRBV4-2; clone size: NA; CDR3 protein: CASSQGPGTINEQFF; CDR3 DNA: TGTGCCAGCAGCCAAGGTCCCGGGACTATAAATGAGCAGTTCTTC
J gene: TRBJ2-7; D gene: NA; V gene: TRBV18; clone size: NA; CDR3 protein: CASSDLGYEQYF; CDR3 DNA: TGTGCCAGCTCAGACTTGGGCTACGAGCAGTACTTC
J gene: TRBJ2-7; D gene: TRBD1; V gene: TRBV6-2/TRBV6-3; clone size: NA; CDR3 protein: CASSYSGRGLGEQYF; CDR3 DNA: TGTGCCAGCAGTTACTCGGGCAGGGGGCTTGGTGAGCAGTACTTC
J gene: TRBJ1-6; D gene: NA; V gene: TRBV4-3; clone size: NA; CDR3 protein: CASSQERVDLPSSYNSPLHF; CDR3 DNA: TGCGCCAGCAGCCAAGAGAGGGTGGATTTACCCAGCTCCTATAATTCACCCCTCCACTTT
J gene: TRBJ2-3; D gene: NA; V gene: TRBV4-1; clone size: NA; CDR3 protein: CASRTAPSTDTQYF; CDR3 DNA: TGCGCCAGCAGGACAGCGCCTAGCACAGATACGCAGTATTTT
J gene: TRBJ2-7; D gene: TRBD1; V gene: TRBV19; clone size: once; CDR3 protein: CASSKQGSAYEQYF; CDR3 DNA: TGTGCCAGTAGTAAACAGGGGAGCGCCTACGAGCAGTACTTC
J gene: TRBJ2-3; D gene: NA; V gene: TRBV3-1/TRBV3-2; clone size: NA; CDR3 protein: CASSQDPPEGTDTQYF; CDR3 DNA: TGTGCCAGCAGCCAAGATCCGCCGGAGGGCACAGATACGCAGTATTTT
J gene: TRBJ2-7; D gene: NA; V gene: TRBV6-1; clone size: NA; CDR3 protein: CASSPKAHEQYF; CDR3 DNA: TGTGCCAGCAGCCCCAAAGCGCACGAGCAGTACTTC
J gene: TRBJ2-7; D gene: NA; V gene: TRBV6-6; clone size: once; CDR3 protein: CASSALTRKTSYEQYF; CDR3 DNA: TGTGCCAGCAGTGCCCTCACTAGAAAGACCTCCTACGAGCAGTACTTC
J gene: TRBJ2-2; D gene: TRBD1; V gene: TRBV24-1; clone size: NA; CDR3 protein: CATTPRTGSTGELFF; CDR3 DNA: TGTGCCACCACCCCCAGGACAGGGAGCACCGGGGAGCTGTTTTTT
J gene: TRBJ1-4; D gene: NA; V gene: TRBV25-1; clone size: NA; CDR3 protein: CASASSWRGEKLFF; CDR3 DNA: TGTGCCAGCGCCTCATCATGGCGCGGTGAAAAACTGTTTTTT
J gene: TRBJ2-7; D gene: TRBD1; V gene: TRBV7-2; clone size: NA; CDR3 protein: CASSLGRTGNEQYF; CDR3 DNA: TGTGCCAGCAGCTTAGGAAGGACAGGGAACGAGCAGTACTTC
J gene: TRBJ2-1; D gene: TRBD2; V gene: TRBV5-4; clone size: NA; CDR3 protein: CASSSGGRAENEQFF; CDR3 DNA: TGTGCCAGCAGCTCCGGCGGGAGGGCCGAGAATGAGCAGTTCTTC
J gene: TRBJ1-5; D gene: TRBD1; V gene: TRBV6-5; clone size: once; CDR3 protein: CASARQGGDQPQHF; CDR3 DNA: TGTGCCAGCGCTCGACAGGGGGGTGATCAGCCCCAGCATTTT
J gene: TRBJ1-1; D gene: NA; V gene: TRBV19; clone size: NA; CDR3 protein: CASRRPDTMMNTEAFF; CDR3 DNA: TGTGCCAGCCGACGCCCGGACACAATGATGAACACTGAAGCTTTCTTT
J gene: TRBJ1-5; D gene: TRBD1; V gene: TRBV25-1; clone size: NA; CDR3 protein: CASSGTGAFANQPQHF; CDR3 DNA: TGTGCCAGCAGTGGGACAGGGGCTTTTGCCAATCAGCCCCAGCATTTT
J gene: TRBJ2-2; D gene: TRBD2; V gene: TRBV30; clone size: few; CDR3 protein: CAWSIRLAGVAFVPNTGELFF; CDR3 DNA: TGTGCCTGGAGTATTAGACTAGCGGGAGTCGCCTTCGTTCCGAACACCGGGGAGCTGTTTTTT
J gene: TRBJ2-1; D gene: TRBD2; V gene: TRBV12-5; clone size: NA; CDR3 protein: CASGTGLAGVFVGYNEQFF; CDR3 DNA: TGTGCTAGTGGTACGGGACTAGCGGGAGTCTTTGTTGGGTACAATGAGCAGTTCTTC
J gene: TRBJ1-2; D gene: NA; V gene: TRBV10-3; clone size: NA; CDR3 protein: CAISEGAQTSAF; CDR3 DNA: TGTGCCATCAGTGAAGGGGCACAGACTTCTGCTTTC
J gene: TRBJ2-1; D gene: NA; V gene: TRBV6-2/TRBV6-3; clone size: NA; CDR3 protein: CASSTDSHNEQFF; CDR3 DNA: TGTGCCAGCAGTACGGACAGCCACAATGAGCAGTTCTTC
J gene: TRBJ1-2; D gene: TRBD1; V gene: TRBV29-1; clone size: NA; CDR3 protein: CSVPGQGVDGYTF; CDR3 DNA: TGCAGCGTCCCCGGACAGGGGGTTGATGGCTACACCTTC
J gene: TRBJ2-1; D gene: TRBD2; V gene: TRBV13; clone size: NA; CDR3 protein: CASSWGTATGLAGEDEQFF; CDR3 DNA: TGTGCCAGCAGCTGGGGGACAGCTACGGGACTAGCGGGAGAAGATGAGCAGTTCTTC
J gene: TRBJ2-1; D gene: TRBD2; V gene: TRBV19; clone size: NA; CDR3 protein: CASSRAVSGTIDNEQFF; CDR3 DNA: TGTGCCAGCTCTCGCGCCGTGTCCGGGACTATCGACAATGAGCAGTTCTTC
J gene: TRBJ2-4; D gene: TRBD2; V gene: TRBV5-6; clone size: NA; CDR3 protein: CASSSIAGGVDIQYF; CDR3 DNA: TGTGCCAGCAGCTCTATAGCGGGAGGGGTCGACATTCAGTACTTC
J gene: TRBJ2-3; D gene: NA; V gene: TRBV24-1; clone size: NA; CDR3 protein: CATSDRVSTDTQYF; CDR3 DNA: TGTGCCACCAGTGATCGGGTAAGCACAGATACGCAGTATTTT
J gene: TRBJ1-3; D gene: NA; V gene: TRBV5-1; clone size: once; CDR3 protein: CASSPTPTDSGNTIYF; CDR3 DNA: TGCGCCAGCAGCCCGACTCCGACAGACTCTGGAAACACCATATATTTT
J gene: TRBJ2-1; D gene: TRBD2; V gene: TRBV30; clone size: NA; CDR3 protein: CAWTSGNSYNEQFF; CDR3 DNA: TGTGCCTGGACGAGCGGGAATTCCTACAATGAGCAGTTCTTC
J gene: TRBJ2-1; D gene: NA; V gene: TRBV7-8; clone size: NA; CDR3 protein: CASSLQRTFDNEQFF; CDR3 DNA: TGTGCCAGCAGCTTACAACGGACTTTCGACAATGAGCAGTTCTTC
J gene: TRBJ2-3; D gene: NA; V gene: TRBV4-1; clone size: NA; CDR3 protein: CASSRNSETTYRTDTQYF; CDR3 DNA: TGCGCCAGCAGTCGGAATAGCGAGACTACTTATCGCACAGATACGCAGTATTTT
J gene: TRBJ2-7; D gene: TRBD2; V gene: TRBV7-8; clone size: NA; CDR3 protein: CASLPLSGRTYEQYF; CDR3 DNA: TGTGCCTCCCTCCCCCTTAGCGGGCGAACCTACGAGCAGTACTTC
J gene: TRBJ2-7; D gene: TRBD1; V gene: TRBV7-2; clone size: NA; CDR3 protein: CASRTGTGVVEQYF; CDR3 DNA: TGTGCCAGCCGAACCGGGACAGGGGTCGTCGAGCAGTACTTC
J gene: TRBJ2-2; D gene: TRBD2; V gene: TRBV4-2; clone size: NA; CDR3 protein: CASSLNPGLETGELFF; CDR3 DNA: TGTGCCAGCAGCCTTAACCCGGGACTAGAAACCGGGGAGCTGTTTTTT
J gene: TRBJ2-7; D gene: NA; V gene: TRBV5-1; clone size: NA; CDR3 protein: CASSPQGSSYEQYF; CDR3 DNA: TGCGCCAGCAGCCCACAGGGTAGCTCCTACGAGCAGTACTTC
J gene: TRBJ2-1; D gene: TRBD1; V gene: TRBV5-6; clone size: NA; CDR3 protein: CASRRGTGSSYNEQFF; CDR3 DNA: TGTGCCAGCAGAAGAGGGACAGGGAGCTCCTACAATGAGCAGTTCTTC
J gene: TRBJ1-6; D gene: NA; V gene: TRBV2; clone size: NA; CDR3 protein: CASSGDSNSPLHF; CDR3 DNA: TGTGCCAGCAGTGGAGACAGTAATTCACCCCTCCACTTT
J gene: TRBJ1-5; D gene: TRBD1; V gene: TRBV5-1; clone size: NA; CDR3 protein: CASSWTGLDQPQHF; CDR3 DNA: TGCGCCAGCAGCTGGACAGGGTTGGATCAGCCCCAGCATTTT
J gene: TRBJ2-5; D gene: NA; V gene: TRBV19; clone size: NA; CDR3 protein: CASSIRETQETQYF; CDR3 DNA: TGTGCCAGTAGTATCAGGGAAACCCAAGAGACCCAGTACTTC
J gene: TRBJ1-2; D gene: TRBD1; V gene: TRBV27; clone size: NA; CDR3 protein: CASSLRAQGARGYTF; CDR3 DNA: TGTGCCAGCAGTTTGAGAGCCCAGGGGGCGCGGGGCTACACCTTC
J gene: TRBJ2-3; D gene: TRBD2; V gene: TRBV4-2; clone size: NA; CDR3 protein: CASSQESSGVSTDTQYF; CDR3 DNA: TGTGCCAGCAGCCAAGAGTCTAGCGGGGTAAGCACAGATACGCAGTATTTT
J gene: TRBJ2-7; D gene: TRBD1; V gene: TRBV7-9; clone size: NA; CDR3 protein: CASSPRTGGRYEQYF; CDR3 DNA: TGTGCCAGCAGCCCAAGGACAGGGGGCCGCTACGAGCAGTACTTC
J gene: TRBJ2-7; D gene: NA; V gene: TRBV5-1; clone size: NA; CDR3 protein: CASSLTTYEQYF; CDR3 DNA: TGCGCCAGCAGCTTGACTACCTACGAGCAGTACTTC
J gene: TRBJ1-5; D gene: NA; V gene: TRBV28; clone size: NA; CDR3 protein: CATSRDQPQHF; CDR3 DNA: TGTGCCACGTCGCGGGATCAGCCCCAGCATTTT
J gene: TRBJ2-1; D gene: TRBD2; V gene: TRBV14; clone size: NA; CDR3 protein: CASSPGLAVKYNEQFF; CDR3 DNA: TGTGCCAGCAGCCCTGGACTAGCGGTAAAATACAATGAGCAGTTCTTC
J gene: TRBJ2-1; D gene: NA; V gene: TRBV9; clone size: NA; CDR3 protein: CASSVINKRQTLNEQFF; CDR3 DNA: TGTGCCAGCAGCGTAATAAACAAGCGGCAAACCCTCAATGAGCAGTTCTTC
J gene: TRBJ2-1; D gene: TRBD2; V gene: TRBV9; clone size: NA; CDR3 protein: CASGLAGENEQFF; CDR3 DNA: TGTGCCAGCGGACTAGCGGGAGAGAATGAGCAGTTCTTC